This TCR beta chain came from a study of long-term antiretroviral therapy in people with HIV. The CDR3 consists of 13 residues. CDR1 and CDR2 from the germline V gene are SGHTA and FQGNSA. Trimming removed 2 bases at V and 8 bases at J, with 9 bases between. This was the immunoSEQ v3.0 assay at survey level. Produced via immunoSEQ multiplex PCR; TCRdb's table is partial and in-frame only. In the table there are approximately 9,600 clones, roughly 84% of which are singletons. As for this clone: As yet, its antigen is unknown.

Study-wide results and limits: Repertoires from HIV showed CDR3 length ranges narrower than those of controls.

The sequencing here drew on unsorted PBMCs, taken 0.3 years before starting antiretroviral therapy. The genes are TRBV7-2 and TRBJ1-4; D call uncertain. The origin of this receptor is a man aged 25 to 40 with HIV. The DNA for the CDR3 is TGTGCCAGCAGCTTAAGTGCTCTAGAAAAACTGTTTTTT. Protein: CASSLSALEKLFF.